The 4 T cell receptor beta chains given below trace back to one sample, sequenced in a study of cytomegalovirus exposure and HLA in healthy donors. The PCR was carried out with 60 Vbeta primers and 13 Jbeta primers. Only in-frame clones appear in the TCRdb table, and some are missing; sequencing was by immunoSEQ multiplex PCR. Its table records under 200,000 clones. Specimen: PBMCs. Every receptor here comes from a young man in good health and CMV-seronegative.

In nucleotides, the CDR3 is TGTGCCAGCAGCCAAGATCTTCCAGGGCACTATGGCTACACCTTC. It is translated as CASSQDLPGHYGYTF. V gene TRBV4-2 combines with J gene TRBJ1-2, with a weak D call TRBD1 (5 bases). The ends were cut back, 0 bases at V and 3 bases at J, with 11 bases in the middle. There are 15 residues in the CDR3. Germline CDR1 and CDR2: LGHNA and YNFKEQ.

V gene TRBV7-2 combines with J gene TRBJ2-2; 8 nucleotides line up with TRBD2. The ends lost 6 bases at V and 4 bases at J; junction bases unmatched: 7. The germline V gene encodes CDR1 SGHTA and CDR2 FQGNSA. The CDR3 is 15 amino acids. The CDR3 nucleotides are TGTGCCAGCAGGGGCGGGGGGCGGTCCACCGGGGAGCTGTTTTTT. Protein sequence: CASRGGGRSTGELFF.

This chain's CDR3 is CASSQYLQTGGERLRYEQYF. The CDR3 region has the DNA TGCGCCAGCAGCCAGTATTTGCAAACAGGGGGCGAAAGGCTAAGGTACGAGCAGTACTTC. V and J are TRBV4-1 and TRBJ2-5; 9 nucleotides match TRBD1. The closer fit of TRBJ2-7 to the DNA end suggests the J call may be wrong. Germline V gene data show CDR1 as MGHRA and CDR2 as YSYEKL. The CDR3 sequence is 20 residues long.

CDR3 nucleotide sequence: TGTGCCAGCAGCTTAGCAAGGGGAAACACAGATACGCAGTATTTT. This sequence encodes CASSLARGNTDTQYF. The chain carries TRBV7-6 and TRBJ2-3, with D perhaps matching TRBD1 (5 bases). This CDR3 is 15 amino acids long. In germline, CDR1 is SGHVS, CDR2 FNYEAQ. V was shortened by 0 bases and J by 2 bases, with 9 bases between the two germline ends.